This T cell receptor (beta chain) derives from a study of vaccination and CD4 T cells after COVID-19. For the study at large: Six men and four women formed the convalescents, two being Hispanic. Overlapping spike peptides of SARS-CoV-2, HCoV-NL63, HCoV-OC43 and HCoV-229E were used, and cells were stimulated with them. Whole-study findings and limits: A median roughly 84% of convalescent patients' SARS-CoV-2-reactive clones emerged only after vaccination.

Treatment defined: roughly nine-day PBMC culture with coronavirus spike peptide pools or control peptides (ViraFEST assay). Negative selection isolated the CD4+ T cells once the cells had been cultured for around nine days. The CDR3 consists of 10 residues. V was cut by 10 bases and J by 4 bases, with 8 bases left in between. The germline gives CDR1 MNHNS, CDR2 SASEGT. About this clonotype: Its antigen remains unidentified.

The Oncomine TCR Beta short-read assay generated sequence data from the DNA of cultured CD4+ T cells. One entry per CDR3 protein results from TCRdb running MiXCR on the PCR reads. The table lists around 26,000 distinct CDR3 sequences, about 41% of them singletons. This chain uses TRBV6-1 with TRBJ2-7; D unresolved. This TCR was recovered from a human donor who had recovered from COVID-19. What was sequenced was CD4+ T cells from blood, cultured in vitro. CDR3 bases: TGTGCCACTAGGGAATACGAGCAGTACTTC. The encoded protein is CATREYEQYF.